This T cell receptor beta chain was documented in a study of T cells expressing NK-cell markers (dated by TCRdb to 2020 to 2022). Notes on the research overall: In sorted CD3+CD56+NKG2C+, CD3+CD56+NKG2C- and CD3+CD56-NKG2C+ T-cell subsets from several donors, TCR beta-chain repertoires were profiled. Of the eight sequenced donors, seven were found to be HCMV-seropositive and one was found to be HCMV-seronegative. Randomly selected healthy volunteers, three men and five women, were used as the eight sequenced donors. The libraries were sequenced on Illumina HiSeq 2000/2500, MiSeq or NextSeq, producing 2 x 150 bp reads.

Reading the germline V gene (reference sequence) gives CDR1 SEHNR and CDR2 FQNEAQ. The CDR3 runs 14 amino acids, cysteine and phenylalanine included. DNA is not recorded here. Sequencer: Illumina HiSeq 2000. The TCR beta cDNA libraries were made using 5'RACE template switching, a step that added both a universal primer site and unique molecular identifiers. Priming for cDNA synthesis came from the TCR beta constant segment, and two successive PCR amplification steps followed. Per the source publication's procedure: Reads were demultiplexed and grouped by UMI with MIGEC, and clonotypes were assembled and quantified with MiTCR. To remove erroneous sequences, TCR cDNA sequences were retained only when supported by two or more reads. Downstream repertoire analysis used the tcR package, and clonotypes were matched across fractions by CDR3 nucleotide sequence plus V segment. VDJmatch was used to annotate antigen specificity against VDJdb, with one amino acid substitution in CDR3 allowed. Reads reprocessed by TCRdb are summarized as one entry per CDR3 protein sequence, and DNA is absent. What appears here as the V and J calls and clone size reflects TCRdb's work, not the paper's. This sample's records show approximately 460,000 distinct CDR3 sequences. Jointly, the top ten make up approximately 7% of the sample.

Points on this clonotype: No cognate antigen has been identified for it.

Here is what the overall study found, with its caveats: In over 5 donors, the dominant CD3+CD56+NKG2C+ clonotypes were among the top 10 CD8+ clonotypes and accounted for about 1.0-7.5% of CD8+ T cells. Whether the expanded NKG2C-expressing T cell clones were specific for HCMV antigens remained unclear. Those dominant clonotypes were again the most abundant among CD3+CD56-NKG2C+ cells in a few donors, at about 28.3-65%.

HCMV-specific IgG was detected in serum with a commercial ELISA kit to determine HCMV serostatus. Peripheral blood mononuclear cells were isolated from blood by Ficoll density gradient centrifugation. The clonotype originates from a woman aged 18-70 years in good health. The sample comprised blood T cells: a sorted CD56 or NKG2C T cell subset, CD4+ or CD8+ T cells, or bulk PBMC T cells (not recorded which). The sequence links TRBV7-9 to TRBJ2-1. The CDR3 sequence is CASSPIFTPNEQFF.